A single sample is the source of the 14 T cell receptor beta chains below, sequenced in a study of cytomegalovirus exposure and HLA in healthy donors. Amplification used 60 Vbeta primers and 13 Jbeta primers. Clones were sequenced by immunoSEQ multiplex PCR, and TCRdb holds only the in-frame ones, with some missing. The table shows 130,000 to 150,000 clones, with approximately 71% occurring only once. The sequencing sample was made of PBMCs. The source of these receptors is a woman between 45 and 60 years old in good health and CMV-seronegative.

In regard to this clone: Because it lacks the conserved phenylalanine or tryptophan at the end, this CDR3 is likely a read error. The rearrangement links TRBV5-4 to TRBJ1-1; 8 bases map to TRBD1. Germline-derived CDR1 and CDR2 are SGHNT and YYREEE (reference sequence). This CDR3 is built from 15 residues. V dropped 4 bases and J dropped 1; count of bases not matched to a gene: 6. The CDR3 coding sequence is TGTGCCAGCAGCGCAAACAGGGGGTGGAACACTGAAGCTTTCTCT. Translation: CASSANRGWNTEAFS.

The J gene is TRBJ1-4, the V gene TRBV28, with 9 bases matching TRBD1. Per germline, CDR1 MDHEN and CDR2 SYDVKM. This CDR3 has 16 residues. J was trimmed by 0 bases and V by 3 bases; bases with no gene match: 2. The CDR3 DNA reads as TGTGCCAGCAGTTTGGGGACAGGGACAACTAATGAAAAACTGTTTTTT. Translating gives CASSLGTGTTNEKLFF.

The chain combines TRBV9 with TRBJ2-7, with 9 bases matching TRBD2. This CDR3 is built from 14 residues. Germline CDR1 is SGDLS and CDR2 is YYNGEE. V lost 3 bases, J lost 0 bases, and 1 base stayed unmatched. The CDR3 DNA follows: TGTGCCAGCAGCGCTAGCGGGGTCTCCTACGAGCAGTACTTC. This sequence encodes CASSASGVSYEQYF.

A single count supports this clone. In DNA form, the CDR3 reads TGTGCCAGCAGCCAAGATTCGGGACTAGGGTACTACGAGCAGTACTTC. This codes for CASSQDSGLGYYEQYF. This chain links TRBV4-2 with TRBJ2-7, with 8 bases identical to TRBD2. V was pared by 0 bases and J by 3 bases, with 7 bases of the junction left unmatched. Looked up from germline, CDR1 is LGHNA and CDR2 is YNFKEQ. This CDR3 spans 16 amino acids.

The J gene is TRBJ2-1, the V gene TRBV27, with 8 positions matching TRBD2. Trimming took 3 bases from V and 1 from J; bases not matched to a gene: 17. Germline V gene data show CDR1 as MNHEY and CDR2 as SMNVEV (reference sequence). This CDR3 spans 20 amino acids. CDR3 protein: CASSFTRLAPKEGSYNEQFF. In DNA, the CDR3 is TGTGCCAGCAGTTTTACTAGACTAGCGCCTAAAGAGGGGTCCTACAATGAGCAGTTCTTC.

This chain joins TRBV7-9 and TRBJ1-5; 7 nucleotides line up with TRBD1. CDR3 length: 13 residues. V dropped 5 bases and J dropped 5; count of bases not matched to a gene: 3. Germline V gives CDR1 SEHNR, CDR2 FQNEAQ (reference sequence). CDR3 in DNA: TGTGCCAGCAGCGTTACAGGGGATCAGCCCCAGCATTTT. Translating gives CASSVTGDQPQHF.

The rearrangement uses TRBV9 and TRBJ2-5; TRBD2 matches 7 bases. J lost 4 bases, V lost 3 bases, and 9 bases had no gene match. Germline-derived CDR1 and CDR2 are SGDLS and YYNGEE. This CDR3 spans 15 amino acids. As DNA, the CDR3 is TGTGCCAGCAGCGACGGACTAGGCGTGGGAGAGACCCAGTACTTC. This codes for CASSDGLGVGETQYF.

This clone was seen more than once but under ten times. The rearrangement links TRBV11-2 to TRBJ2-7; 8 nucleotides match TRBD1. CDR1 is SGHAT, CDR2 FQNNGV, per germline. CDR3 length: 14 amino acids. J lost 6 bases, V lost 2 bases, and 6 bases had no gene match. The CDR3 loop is CASSLRDRSGEQYF. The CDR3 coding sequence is TGTGCCAGCAGCTTAAGGGACAGGTCTGGCGAGCAGTACTTC.

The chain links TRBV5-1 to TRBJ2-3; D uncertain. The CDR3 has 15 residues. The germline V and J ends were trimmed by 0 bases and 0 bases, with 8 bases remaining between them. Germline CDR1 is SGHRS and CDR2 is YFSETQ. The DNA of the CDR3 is TGCGCCAGCAGCTTGGAACAGCCCAGCACAGATACGCAGTATTTT. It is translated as CASSLEQPSTDTQYF.

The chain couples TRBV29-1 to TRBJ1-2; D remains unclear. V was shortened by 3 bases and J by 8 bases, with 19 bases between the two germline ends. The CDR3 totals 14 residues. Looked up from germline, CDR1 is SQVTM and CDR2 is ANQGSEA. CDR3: CSVEKEGRTGGYTF. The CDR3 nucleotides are TGCAGCGTTGAGAAGGAGGGAAGGACTGGCGGCTACACCTTC.

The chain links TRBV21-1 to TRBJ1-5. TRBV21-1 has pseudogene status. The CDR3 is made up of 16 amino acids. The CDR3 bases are TGTGCCAGCAGCAAATGGGCGGGGGTGGGCAATCAGCCCCAGCATTTT. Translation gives CASSKWAGVGNQPQHF.

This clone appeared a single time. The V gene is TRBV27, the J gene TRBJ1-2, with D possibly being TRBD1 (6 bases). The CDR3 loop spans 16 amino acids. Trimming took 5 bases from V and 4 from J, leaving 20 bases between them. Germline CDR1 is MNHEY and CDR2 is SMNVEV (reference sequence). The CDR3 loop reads CASSPPPLQGAYGYTF. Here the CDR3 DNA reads TGTGCCAGCAGTCCCCCTCCCTTACAGGGCGCCTATGGCTACACCTTC.

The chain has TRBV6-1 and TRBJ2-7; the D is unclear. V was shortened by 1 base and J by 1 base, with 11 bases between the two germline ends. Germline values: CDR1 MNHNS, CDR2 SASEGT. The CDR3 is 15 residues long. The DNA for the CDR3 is TGTGCCAGCAGTGAAGGGTGGGCCTTGTCCTACGAGCAGTACTTC. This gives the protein CASSEGWALSYEQYF.

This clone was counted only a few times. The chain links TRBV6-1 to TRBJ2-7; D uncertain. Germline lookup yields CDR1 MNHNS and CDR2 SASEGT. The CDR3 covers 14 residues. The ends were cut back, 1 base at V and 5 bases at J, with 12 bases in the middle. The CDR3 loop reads CASSEGVLPHEQYF. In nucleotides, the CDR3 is TGTGCCAGCAGTGAAGGAGTACTACCCCACGAGCAGTACTTC.